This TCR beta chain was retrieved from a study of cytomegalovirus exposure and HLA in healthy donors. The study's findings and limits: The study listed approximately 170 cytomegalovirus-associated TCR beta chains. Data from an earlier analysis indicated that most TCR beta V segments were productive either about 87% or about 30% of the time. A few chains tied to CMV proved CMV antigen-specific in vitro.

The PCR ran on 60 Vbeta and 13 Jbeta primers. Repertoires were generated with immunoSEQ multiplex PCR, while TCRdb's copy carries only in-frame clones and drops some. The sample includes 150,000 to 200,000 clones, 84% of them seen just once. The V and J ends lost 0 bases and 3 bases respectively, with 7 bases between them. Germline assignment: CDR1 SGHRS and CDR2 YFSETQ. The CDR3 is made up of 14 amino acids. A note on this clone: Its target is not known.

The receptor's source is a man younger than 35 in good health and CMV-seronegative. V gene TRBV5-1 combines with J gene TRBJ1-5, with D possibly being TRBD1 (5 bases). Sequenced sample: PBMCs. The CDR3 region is CASSLGGDNQPQHF. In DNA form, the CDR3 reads TGCGCCAGCAGCTTGGGGGGGGACAATCAGCCCCAGCATTTT. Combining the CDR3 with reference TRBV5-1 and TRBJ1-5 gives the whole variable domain KAGVTQTPRYLIKTRGQQVTLSCSPISGHRSVSWYQQTPGQGLQFLFEYFSETQRNKGNFPGRFSGRQFSNSRSEMNVSTLELGDSALYLCASSLGGDNQPQHFGDGTRLSIL.